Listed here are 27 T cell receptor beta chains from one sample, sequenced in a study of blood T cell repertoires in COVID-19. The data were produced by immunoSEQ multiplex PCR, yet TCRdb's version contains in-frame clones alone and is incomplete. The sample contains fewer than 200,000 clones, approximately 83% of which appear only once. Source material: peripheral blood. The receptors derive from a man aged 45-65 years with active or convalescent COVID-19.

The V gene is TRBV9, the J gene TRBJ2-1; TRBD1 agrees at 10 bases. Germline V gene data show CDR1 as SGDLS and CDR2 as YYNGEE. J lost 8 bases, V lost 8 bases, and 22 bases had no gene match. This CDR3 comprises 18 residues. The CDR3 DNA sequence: TGTGCCAGTTCTTCCGGGACAGGGGAAGTCCCAAACATCGATGAGCAGTTCTTC. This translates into CASSSGTGEVPNIDEQFF.

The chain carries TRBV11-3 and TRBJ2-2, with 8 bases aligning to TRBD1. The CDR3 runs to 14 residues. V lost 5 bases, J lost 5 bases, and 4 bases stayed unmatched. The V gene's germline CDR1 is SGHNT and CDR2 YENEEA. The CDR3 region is CASSPRGQTGELFF. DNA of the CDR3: TGTGCCAGCAGCCCCAGGGGGCAGACCGGGGAGCTGTTTTTT. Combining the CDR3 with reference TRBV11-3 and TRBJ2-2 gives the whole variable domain EAGVVQSPRYKIIEKKQPVAFWCNPISGHNTLYWYLQNLGQGPELLIRYENEEAVDDSQLPKDRFSAERLKGVDSTLKIQPAELGDSAVYLCASSPRGQTGELFFGEGSRLTVL.

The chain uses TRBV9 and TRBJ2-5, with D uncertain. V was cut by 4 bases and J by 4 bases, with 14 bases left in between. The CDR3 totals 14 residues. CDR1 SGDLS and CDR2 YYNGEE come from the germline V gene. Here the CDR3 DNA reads TGTGCCAGCAGCCCCCACTACGTGGGAGAGACCCAGTACTTC. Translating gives CASSPHYVGETQYF.

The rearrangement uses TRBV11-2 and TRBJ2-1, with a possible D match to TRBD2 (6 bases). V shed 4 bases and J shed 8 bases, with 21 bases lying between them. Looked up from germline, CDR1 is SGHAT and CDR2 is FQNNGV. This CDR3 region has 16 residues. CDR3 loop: CASSSILANIPDEQFF. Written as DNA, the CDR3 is TGTGCCAGCAGCTCGATTCTAGCGAACATTCCCGATGAGCAGTTCTTC.

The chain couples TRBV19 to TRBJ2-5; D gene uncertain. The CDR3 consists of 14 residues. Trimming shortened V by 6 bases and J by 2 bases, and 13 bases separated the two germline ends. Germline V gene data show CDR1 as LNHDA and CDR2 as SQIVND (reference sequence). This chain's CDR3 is CASRRNLFQETQYF. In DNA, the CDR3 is TGTGCCAGTAGGAGAAACCTCTTTCAAGAGACCCAGTACTTC. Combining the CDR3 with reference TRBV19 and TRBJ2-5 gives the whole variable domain DGGITQSPKYLFRKEGQNVTLSCEQNLNHDAMYWYRQDPGQGLRLIYYSQIVNDFQKGDIAEGYSVSREKKESFPLTVTSAQKNPTAFYLCASRRNLFQETQYFGPGTRLLVL.

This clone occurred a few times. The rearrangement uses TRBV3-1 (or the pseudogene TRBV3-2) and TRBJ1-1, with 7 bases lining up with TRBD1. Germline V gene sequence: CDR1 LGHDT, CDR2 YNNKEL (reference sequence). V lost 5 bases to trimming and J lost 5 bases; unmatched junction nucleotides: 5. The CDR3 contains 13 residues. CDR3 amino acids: CASSSTGETEAFF. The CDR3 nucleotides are TGTGCCAGCAGCTCCACAGGGGAAACTGAAGCTTTCTTT.

The CDR3 protein is CASSSPGLAGVGETQYF. The CDR3 DNA is TGTGCCAGCAGTTCTCCGGGACTAGCGGGAGTAGGAGAGACCCAGTACTTC. The rearrangement uses TRBV7-9 and TRBJ2-5; 14 bases match TRBD2. The CDR3 length is 17 residues. From germline, CDR1 is SEHNR and CDR2 FQNEAQ (reference sequence). V dropped 6 bases and J dropped 4; count of bases not matched to a gene: 10.

CDR3 bases: TGCGCCAGCAGCTTGGCACTAGCGGGGGTCCAAGAGACCCAGTACTTC. This sequence encodes CASSLALAGVQETQYF. The chain has TRBV5-1 and TRBJ2-5, with 11 bases fitting TRBD2. The CDR3 covers 16 residues. Trimming took 0 bases from V and 1 from J; bases not matched to a gene: 2. CDR1 is SGHRS and CDR2 is YFSETQ in the germline V gene.

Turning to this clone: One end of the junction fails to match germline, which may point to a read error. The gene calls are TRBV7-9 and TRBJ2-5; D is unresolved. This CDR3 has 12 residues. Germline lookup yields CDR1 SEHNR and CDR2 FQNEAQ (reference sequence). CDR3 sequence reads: CASSLNSETQYF. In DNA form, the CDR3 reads TGTGCCAGCAGCTTAAATTCAGAGACTCAGTACTTC.

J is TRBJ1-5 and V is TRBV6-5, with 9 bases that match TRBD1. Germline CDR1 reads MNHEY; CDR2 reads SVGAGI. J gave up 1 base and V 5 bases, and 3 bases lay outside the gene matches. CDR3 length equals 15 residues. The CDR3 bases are TGTGCCAGCAGTACAGGGGGCTGGAGCAATCAGCCCCAGCATTTT. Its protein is CASSTGGWSNQPQHF.

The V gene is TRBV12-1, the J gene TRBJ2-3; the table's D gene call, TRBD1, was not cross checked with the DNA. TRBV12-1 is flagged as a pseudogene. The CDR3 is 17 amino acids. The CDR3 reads CASSSRDTGERTDTQYF. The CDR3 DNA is TGTGCCAGCAGCTCCAGAGACACAGGGGAAAGGACAGATACGCAGTATTTT.

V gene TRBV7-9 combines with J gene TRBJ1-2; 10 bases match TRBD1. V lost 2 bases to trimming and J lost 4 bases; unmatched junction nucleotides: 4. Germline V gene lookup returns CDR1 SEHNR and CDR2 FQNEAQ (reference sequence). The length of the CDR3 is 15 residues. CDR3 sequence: CASSLPGQGIYGYTF. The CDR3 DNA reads TGTGCCAGCAGCTTACCGGGACAGGGGATCTATGGCTACACCTTC.

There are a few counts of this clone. In DNA, the CDR3 is TGCGCCAGCAGCCAAAACCAAGAGACCCAGTACTTC. This gives the protein CASSQNQETQYF. The chain is built from TRBV5-1 and TRBJ2-5; D gene ambiguous. CDR1 and CDR2 (germline): SGHRS, YFSETQ. The CDR3 sequence is 12 residues long. V shed 4 bases and J shed 0 bases, with 4 bases lying between them.

CDR3 bases: TGTGCCAGTAGTATGGGGAGGAACAGGGGGCGAGGTGACACTGAAGCTTTCTTT. The encoded protein is CASSMGRNRGRGDTEAFF. The chain joins TRBV19 to TRBJ1-1; 9 nucleotides line up with TRBD1. CDR3 length: 18 residues. The ends lost 3 bases at V and 3 bases at J; junction bases unmatched: 14. In germline, CDR1 is LNHDA, CDR2 SQIVND (reference sequence). Full variable domain (rest looked up from reference TRBV19 and TRBJ1-1): DGGITQSPKYLFRKEGQNVTLSCEQNLNHDAMYWYRQDPGQGLRLIYYSQIVNDFQKGDIAEGYSVSREKKESFPLTVTSAQKNPTAFYLCASSMGRNRGRGDTEAFFGQGTRLTVV.

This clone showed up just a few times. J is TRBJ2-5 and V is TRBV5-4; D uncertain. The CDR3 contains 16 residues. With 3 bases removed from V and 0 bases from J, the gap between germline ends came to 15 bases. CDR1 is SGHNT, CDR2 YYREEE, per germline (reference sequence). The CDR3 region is CASSSPTPGHQETQYF. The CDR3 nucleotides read TGTGCCAGCAGCTCTCCGACCCCTGGGCACCAAGAGACCCAGTACTTC.

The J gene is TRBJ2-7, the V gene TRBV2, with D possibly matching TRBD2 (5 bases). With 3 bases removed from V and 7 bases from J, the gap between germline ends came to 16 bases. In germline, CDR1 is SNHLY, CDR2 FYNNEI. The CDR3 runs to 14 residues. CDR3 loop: CASSDTGPAVEQYF. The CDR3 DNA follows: TGTGCCAGCAGTGACACCGGTCCAGCGGTGGAGCAGTACTTC.

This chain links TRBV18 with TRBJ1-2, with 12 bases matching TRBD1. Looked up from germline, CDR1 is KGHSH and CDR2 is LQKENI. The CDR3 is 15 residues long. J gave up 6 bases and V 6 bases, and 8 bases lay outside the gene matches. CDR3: CASSRGQGAPDGYTF. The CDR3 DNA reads TGTGCCAGCTCTCGGGGACAGGGGGCGCCGGATGGCTACACCTTC.

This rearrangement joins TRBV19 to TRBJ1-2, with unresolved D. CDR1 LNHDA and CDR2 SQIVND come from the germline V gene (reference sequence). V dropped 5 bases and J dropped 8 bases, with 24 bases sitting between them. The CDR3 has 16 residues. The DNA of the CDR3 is TGTGCCAGTAGTCTCCTAGGCGGAACCCCCCTCGTCGGCTACACCTTC. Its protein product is CASSLLGGTPLVGYTF.

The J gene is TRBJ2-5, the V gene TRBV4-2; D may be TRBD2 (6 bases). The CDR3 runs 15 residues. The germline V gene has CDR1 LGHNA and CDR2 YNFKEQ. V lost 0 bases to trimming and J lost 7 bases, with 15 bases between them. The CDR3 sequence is CASSQEGRGGGTQYF. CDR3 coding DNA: TGTGCCAGCAGCCAAGAGGGCCGGGGAGGTGGGACCCAGTACTTC.

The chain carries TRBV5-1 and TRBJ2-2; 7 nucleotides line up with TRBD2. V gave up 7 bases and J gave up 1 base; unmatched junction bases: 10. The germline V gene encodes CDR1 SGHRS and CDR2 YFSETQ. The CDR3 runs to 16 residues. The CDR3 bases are TGCGCCAGCGCCTATACGCCGGGAGGGAACACCGGGGAGCTGTTTTTT. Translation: CASAYTPGGNTGELFF.

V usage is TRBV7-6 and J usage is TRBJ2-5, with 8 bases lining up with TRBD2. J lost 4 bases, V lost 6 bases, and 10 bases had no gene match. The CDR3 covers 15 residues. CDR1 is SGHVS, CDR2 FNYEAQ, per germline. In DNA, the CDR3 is TGTGCCAGCAGTGTAACAGGGCTAGCGGGAGAGACCCAGTACTTC. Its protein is CASSVTGLAGETQYF.

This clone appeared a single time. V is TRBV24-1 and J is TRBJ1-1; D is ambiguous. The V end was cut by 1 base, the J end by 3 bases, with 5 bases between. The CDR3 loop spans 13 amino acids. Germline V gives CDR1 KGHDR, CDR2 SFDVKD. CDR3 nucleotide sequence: TGTGCCACCAGTGATTTCGGGGACACTGAAGCTTTCTTT. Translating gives CATSDFGDTEAFF.

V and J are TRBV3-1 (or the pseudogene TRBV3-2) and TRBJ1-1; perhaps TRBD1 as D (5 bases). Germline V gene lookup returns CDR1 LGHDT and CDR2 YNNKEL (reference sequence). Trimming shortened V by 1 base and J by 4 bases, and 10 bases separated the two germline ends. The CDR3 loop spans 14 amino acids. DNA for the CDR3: TGTGCCAGCAGCCAAGCATGGGGGGGCACTGAAGCTTTCTTT. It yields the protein CASSQAWGGTEAFF.

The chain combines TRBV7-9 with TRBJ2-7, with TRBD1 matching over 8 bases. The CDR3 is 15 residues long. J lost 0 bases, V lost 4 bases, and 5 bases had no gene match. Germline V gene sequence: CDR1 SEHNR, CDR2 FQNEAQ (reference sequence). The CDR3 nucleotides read TGTGCCAGCAGCTCTTGGACAGGGAGCTCCTACGAGCAGTACTTC. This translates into CASSSWTGSSYEQYF.

The CDR3 DNA is TGCAGCGTACCAACAGGCCTTGAAGCTTTCTTT. Its translation is CSVPTGLEAFF. The genes are TRBV29-1 and TRBJ1-1, with a tentative D call TRBD1 (5 bases). V lost 6 bases and J lost 7, with 12 bases in between. The CDR3 extends over 11 amino acids. Germline V CDR1 and CDR2: SQVTM, ANQGSEA. Complete variable domain (other parts from reference TRBV29-1 and TRBJ1-1): SAVISQKPSRDICQRGTSLTIQCQVDSQVTMMFWYRQQPGQSLTLIATANQGSEATYESGFVIDKFPISRPNLTFSTLTVSNMSPEDSSIYLCSVPTGLEAFFGQGTRLTVV.

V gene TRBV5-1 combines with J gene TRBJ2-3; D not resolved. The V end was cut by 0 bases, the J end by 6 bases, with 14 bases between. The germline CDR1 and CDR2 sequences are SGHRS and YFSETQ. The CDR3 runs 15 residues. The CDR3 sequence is CASSLARNEADTQYF. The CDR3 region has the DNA TGCGCCAGCAGCTTGGCACGAAACGAAGCGGATACGCAGTATTTT.

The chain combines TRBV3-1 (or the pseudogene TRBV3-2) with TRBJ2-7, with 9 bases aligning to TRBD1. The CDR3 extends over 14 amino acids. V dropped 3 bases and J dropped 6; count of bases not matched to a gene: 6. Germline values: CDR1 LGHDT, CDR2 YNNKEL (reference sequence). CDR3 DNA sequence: TGTGCCAGCAGCCACCCGGGACAGGGTGGCGAGCAGTACTTC. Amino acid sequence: CASSHPGQGGEQYF.